This T cell receptor beta chain was obtained from a study of identical twins. MiXCR, applied by TCRdb to the 5' RACE reads, yields one record per CDR3 protein. The sample shows 450,000 or so distinct CDR3 sequences, 13% to 15% of them seen only once. Concerning this clonotype itself: Its antigen is currently unknown.

The germline V and J ends were trimmed by 0 bases and 5 bases, with 11 bases remaining between them. CDR1 is LGHNA, CDR2 YNFKEQ, per germline. The CDR3 loop spans 16 amino acids. Study-wide findings and caveats: The models systematically underestimated how much out-of-frame TCR alpha was shared in monozygotic twins.

Another study also made use of these data, one on yellow fever vaccine responses in identical twins.

The source material was CD4+ T cells sorted from blood. This receptor was taken from a woman younger than 35 in good health. The rearrangement links TRBV4-2 to TRBJ1-6; tentatively, D is TRBD1 (5 bases). CDR3 in amino acids: CASSQELGRDNSPLHF. The CDR3 region has the DNA TGTGCCAGCAGCCAAGAACTGGGCAGGGATAATTCACCCCTCCACTTT.